The 9 T cell receptor beta chains in this list originate from one sample, sequenced in a study of CD8+ T cells in alopecia areata. Sequencing templates came from extracted RNA that was reverse transcribed into cDNA. Measured with immunoSEQ multiplex PCR; TCRdb has only the in-frame clones, and not every one. The sample records around 290,000 clones, 58% being singletons. Treatment: oral pan-JAK inhibitor, 5-10 mg twice daily. The sequences come from CD4+ T cells sorted from blood, collected at week 24, from a patient treated with tofacitinib. All receptors derive from a human donor with alopecia areata.

V and J are TRBV9 and TRBJ2-7, with D possibly matching TRBD1 (5 bases). V lost 0 bases to trimming and J lost 3 bases, with 13 bases between them. Germline V gene data show CDR1 as SGDLS and CDR2 as YYNGEE. This CDR3 has 15 amino acids. The CDR3 loop is CASSVAAQGHYEQYF. CDR3 bases: TGTGCCAGCAGCGTAGCTGCCCAGGGCCACTACGAGCAGTACTTC.

J is TRBJ2-3 and V is TRBV25-1; D is possibly TRBD1 or TRBD2 (5 bases each). The CDR3 length is 14 residues. CDR1 and CDR2 from the germline V gene are MGHDK and SYGVNS. V was pared by 2 bases and J by 8 bases, with 14 bases between. DNA of the CDR3: TGTGCCAGCAGTGAAACCCGAAGGGGACGTACGCAGTATTTT. It specifies CASSETRRGRTQYF.

This clone was seen only a few times. This CDR3 reads CAWSAESAVSTDTQYF. CDR3 sequence (DNA): TGTGCCTGGAGTGCCGAGTCCGCTGTTAGCACAGATACGCAGTATTTT. The chain has TRBV30 and TRBJ2-3; no firm D call. Germline V CDR1 and CDR2: GTSNPN, SVGIG (reference sequence). There are 16 residues in the CDR3. V shed 1 base and J shed 0 bases, with 14 bases lying between them.

This chain connects TRBV7-3 to TRBJ1-5; TRBD1 is a possible D gene (5 bases). The CDR3 consists of 16 residues. Germline CDR1 is SGHTA and CDR2 is FQGTGA. The V gene lost 2 bases and the J gene lost 2 bases, with 13 bases spanning the gap. The chain's CDR3 is CASSLGRGGGNQPQHF. The CDR3, as DNA: TGTGCCAGCAGCTTAGGGAGGGGAGGGGGCAATCAGCCCCAGCATTTT.

The chain couples TRBV15 to TRBJ2-1; D remains unclear. Germline V gene sequence: CDR1 LNHNV, CDR2 YYDKDF (reference sequence). The CDR3 spans 13 residues. V lost 6 bases, J lost 9 bases, and 15 bases lay in between. DNA of the CDR3: TGTGCCACCAGGAGTCCCCCAAGCATTGAGCAGTTCTTC. Amino acid sequence: CATRSPPSIEQFF.

The rearrangement links TRBV4-2 to TRBJ2-2; no firm D call. Trimming left V 4 bases short and J 6 bases short, with 6 bases between. The germline V gene has CDR1 LGHNA and CDR2 YNFKEQ. This CDR3 is 12 amino acids long. The CDR3 region is CASSPLPGELFF. The CDR3 nucleotides read TGTGCCAGCAGCCCCCTACCCGGGGAGCTGTTTTTT.

About this clone: The identical CDR3 is also encoded by other nucleotide sequences in the sample. V and J are TRBV2 and TRBJ1-5; TRBD1 matches at 7 bases. The V gene's germline CDR1 is SNHLY and CDR2 FYNNEI. The CDR3 has 13 residues. J gave up 4 bases and V 4 bases, and 1 base lay outside the gene matches. The CDR3 nucleotides are TGTGCCAGCAGTGGGGACAGTAATCAGCCCCAGCATTTT. This encodes CASSGDSNQPQHF.

This chain uses TRBV5-1 with TRBJ2-7; D gene uncertain. Germline V CDR1 and CDR2: SGHRS, YFSETQ. This CDR3 has 16 amino acids. The ends were cut back, 4 bases at V and 1 base at J, with 18 bases in the middle. CDR3 DNA sequence: TGCGCCAGCAGCATAACGTCGGTAGGGATATCCTACGAGCAGTACTTC. Translated: CASSITSVGISYEQYF. Filled out from reference TRBV5-1 and TRBJ2-7, the complete variable domain reads KAGVTQTPRYLIKTRGQQVTLSCSPISGHRSVSWYQQTPGQGLQFLFEYFSETQRNKGNFPGRFSGRQFSNSRSEMNVSTLELGDSALYLCASSITSVGISYEQYFGPGTRLTVT.

The V gene is TRBV5-1, the J gene TRBJ2-5, with 7 bases that match TRBD1. After removal of 0 bases from V and 1 base from J, the junction contained 3 bases not matched to a gene. The CDR3 runs to 15 residues. Germline values: CDR1 SGHRS, CDR2 YFSETQ. The chain's CDR3 is CASSLDGTAQETQYF. The DNA for the CDR3 is TGCGCCAGCAGCTTGGACGGGACAGCCCAAGAGACCCAGTACTTC. The full variable domain, rest sourced from reference TRBV5-1 and TRBJ2-5, is KAGVTQTPRYLIKTRGQQVTLSCSPISGHRSVSWYQQTPGQGLQFLFEYFSETQRNKGNFPGRFSGRQFSNSRSEMNVSTLELGDSALYLCASSLDGTAQETQYFGPGTRLLVL.